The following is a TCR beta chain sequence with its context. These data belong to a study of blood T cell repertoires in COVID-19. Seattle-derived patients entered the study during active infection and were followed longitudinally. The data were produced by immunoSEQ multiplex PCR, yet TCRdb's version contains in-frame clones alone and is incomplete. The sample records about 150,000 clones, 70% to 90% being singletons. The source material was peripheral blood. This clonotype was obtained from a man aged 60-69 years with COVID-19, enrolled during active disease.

The CDR3 DNA follows: TGTGCCAGCAGTTACCGGTCCTCTAGCACAGATACGCAGTATTTT. It encodes CASSYRSSSTDTQYF. The chain couples TRBV6-5 to TRBJ2-3; D gene uncertain. Trimming stripped 2 bases from V and 0 bases from J, with 9 bases between. Germline assignment: CDR1 MNHEY and CDR2 SVGAGI. The CDR3 loop spans 15 amino acids.